Detailed here is one T cell receptor beta chain. This clone was seen a few times. This clone's antigen is unknown. No much larger clonotype is one base removed from it; base qualities were not supplied. This sample was taken from a study of persistence of HIV-infected CD4 T cells (TCRdb year 2020). Background for the entire study: CMV- and HIV-1 Gag-responding CD4+ T cells were isolated from ART-treated individuals so that antigen-driven clonal expansion of HIV-1-infected cells could be examined. Participants had been on suppressive ART for a median of 8 years. Peripheral blood samples of up to about 200 mL were collected at multiple time points, except for a couple of participants, who underwent leukapheresis at a single time point. TCRbeta sequencing assessed the clonality of all cells in each sorted population, while proviral sequencing assessed the clonality of infected cells. For the TCR cluster analysis across participants, 8 participants were included for CMV and more than 5 participants for Gag. The paper as a whole reports these results and caveats: Only a small number of individuals took part in the study, and only a limited range of antigens was tested. Bulk TCR analyses could not be restricted to the rare CMV-responding cells that actually carried HIV-1 proviruses. Significantly lower TCRbeta richness was observed in CMV- and Gag-responding cells than in anti-CD3/anti-CD28-responding cells, and higher oligoclonality was observed in CMV-responding cells than in CD3/CD28-stimulated and Gag-responding cells. Antigen-responding cells were enriched for degenerate expanded CDR3beta sequences, which suggests convergent selection of CD4+ responses to CMV and Gag. Within the same sorted populations, TCR oligoclonality correlated with proviral oligoclonality.

V loses 8 bases of germline sequence and J loses 2 bases, and the interval between the two ends is 9 bases. CDR1 and CDR2, looked up from the germline V gene, are SNHLY and FYNNEI. From cysteine to phenylalanine, the CDR3 is 12 amino acids long. The only DNA kept is the CDR3, 36 bases in frame from the first base. Read against the paper, the sample's treatment or condition label means: suppressive antiretroviral therapy. Cells were stimulated with lysates of CMV-infected fibroblasts at roughly 9.2 ug/mL. Nonresponding CD40L-negative CD69-negative CD45RO-high memory CD4+ T cells were sorted as memory populations depleted of antigen-responding cells. Participants were HIV-1-infected adults who started suppressive ART during chronic infection. Plasma HIV-1 RNA had been undetectable (below 50 copies/mL) in participants for at least 4 years. To be included, a participant needed positive CMV serology and a CD4+ T cell count above 400 cells/uL. Before stimulation, PBMCs were isolated using density centrifugation and depleted of CD8+ T cells. Stimulation of CD8-depleted PBMCs was carried out for 15 to 20 hours with anti-CD28/CD49d costimulation, CD40-blocking antibody and enfuvirtide, to prevent new infections. Cells were sorted on a Beckman Coulter MoFlo Legacy or XDP sorter, with propidium iodide excluding dead cells. Genomic DNA was extracted using the QIAamp DNA Mini Kit for samples with more than one million cells and using the Quick-DNA Microprep Kit for all other samples.

The immunoSEQ hsTCRB assay version 4, run in survey mode, was used to sequence TCRbeta repertoires from genomic DNA. Genomic DNA was diluted to roughly 9.3 ng/uL, and up to roughly 1 ug per sample was used for TCRbeta sequencing. In the authors' own workflow: ImmunoSeq Analyzer 3.0 was used for analysis of TCRbeta data, and diversity was computed on productive nucleotide rearrangements. Lower-bound TCR diversity was estimated with the improved Chao index, and clonality with the Gini coefficient using the Immunarch R package. Different nucleotide rearrangements encoding the same CDR3beta amino acid sequence were counted as distinct clonotypes. Differential abundance analysis identified TCRbeta sequences significantly enriched in antigen-responding cells relative to anti-CD3/anti-CD28-activated cells. TCRs were clustered by predicted peptide-MHC specificity with GLIPH2, both within individual participants and across merged participant data sets. In its TCRdb copy, this immuneACCESS table keeps in-frame sequences only and misses some clones. Where compared with another copy, unresolved V genes explain less than half of these, and the others have no known cause. V, J and clone size are taken as reported in that table, and D and trimming were inferred from the DNA itself. This sample lists approximately 30,000 clones; 82% were detected once. The top ten clones comprise about 6.8% of the sample.

The source was CD4+ T cells sorted from PBMCs after 18-hour stimulation, collected from a patient who received antiretroviral therapy. The cell subset or site tag for this specimen amounts to: CD40L-CD69- CD45RO-high memory CD4 T cells not responding to CMV lysate. The clonotype originates from an adult woman with HIV who was CMV-seropositive. The chain joins TRBV2 to TRBJ1-1, with the D gene not clear enough to name. The nucleotide sequence is given as TGTGCCAGCGCCCGGGGAAACACTGAAGCTTTCTTT. This encodes CASARGNTEAFF.